This T cell receptor beta chain is drawn from a study of immune characterization of retroperitoneal liposarcoma. This CDR3 spans 15 amino acids. Per germline, CDR1 MNHEY and CDR2 SMNVEV (reference sequence). The V end lost 4 bases, the J end lost 2 bases, and 11 bases lay between the germline ends. TCRdb re-called the PCR reads through MiXCR, storing one row per CDR3 protein. The sample lists roughly 7,300 distinct CDR3 sequences; roughly 29% were seen once. By share of the sample, this clonotype is medium-sized. The TCR was taken from a male donor with retroperitoneal liposarcoma. The chain uses TRBV27 and TRBJ2-2, with D tentatively TRBD1 (6 bases). Material: blood. Here the CDR3 reads CASSSNRVNTGELFF. The CDR3 DNA is TGTGCCAGCAGTTCAAACAGGGTTAACACCGGGGAGCTGTTTTTT.